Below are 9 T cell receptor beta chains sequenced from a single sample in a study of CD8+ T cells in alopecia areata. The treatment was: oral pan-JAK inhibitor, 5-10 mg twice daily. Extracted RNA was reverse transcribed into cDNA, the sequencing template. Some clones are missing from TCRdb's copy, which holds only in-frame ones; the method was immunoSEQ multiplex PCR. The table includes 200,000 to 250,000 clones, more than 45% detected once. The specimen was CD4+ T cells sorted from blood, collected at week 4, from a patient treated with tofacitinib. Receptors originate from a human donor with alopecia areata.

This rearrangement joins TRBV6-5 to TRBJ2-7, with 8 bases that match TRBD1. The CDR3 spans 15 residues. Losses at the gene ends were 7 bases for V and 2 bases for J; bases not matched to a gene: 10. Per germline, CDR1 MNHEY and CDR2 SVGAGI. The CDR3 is CASTLTGAITYEQYF. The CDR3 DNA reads TGTGCCAGCACTTTGACAGGGGCGATAACCTACGAGCAGTACTTC.

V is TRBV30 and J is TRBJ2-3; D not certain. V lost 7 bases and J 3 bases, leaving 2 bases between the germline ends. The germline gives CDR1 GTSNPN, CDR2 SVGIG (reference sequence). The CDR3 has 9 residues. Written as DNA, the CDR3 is TGTGCCTCAACAGATACGCAGTATTTT. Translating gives CASTDTQYF.

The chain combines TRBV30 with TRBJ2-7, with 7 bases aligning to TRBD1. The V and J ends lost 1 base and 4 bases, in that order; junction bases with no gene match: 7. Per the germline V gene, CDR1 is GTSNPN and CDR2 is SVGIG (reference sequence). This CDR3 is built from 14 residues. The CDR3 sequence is CAWSGWTGYYEQYF. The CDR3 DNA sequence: TGTGCCTGGAGTGGTTGGACAGGTTATTACGAGCAGTACTTC.

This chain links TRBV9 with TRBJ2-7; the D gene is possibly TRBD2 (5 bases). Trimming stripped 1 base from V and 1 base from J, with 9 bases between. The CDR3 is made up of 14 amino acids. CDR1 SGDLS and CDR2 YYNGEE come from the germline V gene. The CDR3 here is CASSVSGGSYEQYF. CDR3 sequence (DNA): TGTGCCAGCAGCGTATCGGGCGGGTCCTACGAGCAGTACTTC.

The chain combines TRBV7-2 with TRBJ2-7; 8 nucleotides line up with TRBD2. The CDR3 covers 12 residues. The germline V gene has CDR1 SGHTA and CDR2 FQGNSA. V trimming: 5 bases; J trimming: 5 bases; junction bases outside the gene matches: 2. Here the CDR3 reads CASSRTSHEQYF. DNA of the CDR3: TGTGCCAGCAGCCGGACTAGCCACGAGCAGTACTTC.

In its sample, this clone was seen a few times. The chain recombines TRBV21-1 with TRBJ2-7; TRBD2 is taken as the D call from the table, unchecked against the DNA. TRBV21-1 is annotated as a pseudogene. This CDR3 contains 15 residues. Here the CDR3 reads CASSIVTSNPYEQYF. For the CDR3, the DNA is TGTGCCAGCAGCATCGTGACTAGCAACCCATACGAGCAGTACTTC.

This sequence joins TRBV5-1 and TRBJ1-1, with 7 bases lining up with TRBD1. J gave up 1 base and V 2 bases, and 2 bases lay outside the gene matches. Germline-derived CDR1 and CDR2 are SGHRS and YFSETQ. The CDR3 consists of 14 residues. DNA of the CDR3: TGCGCCAGCAGCTTCGACAGGGAGAACACTGAAGCTTTCTTT. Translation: CASSFDRENTEAFF. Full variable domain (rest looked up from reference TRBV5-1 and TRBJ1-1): KAGVTQTPRYLIKTRGQQVTLSCSPISGHRSVSWYQQTPGQGLQFLFEYFSETQRNKGNFPGRFSGRQFSNSRSEMNVSTLELGDSALYLCASSFDRENTEAFFGQGTRLTVV.

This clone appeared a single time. DNA for the CDR3: TGTGCCTGGACGTGGGGCGGGCGTGTGAACACTGAAGCTTTCTTT. Protein: CAWTWGGRVNTEAFF. V gene TRBV30 combines with J gene TRBJ1-1; D may be TRBD1 (5 bases). V was clipped by 4 bases and J by 0 bases, with 15 bases between them. The CDR3 runs 15 residues. Germline-derived CDR1 and CDR2 are GTSNPN and SVGIG (reference sequence).

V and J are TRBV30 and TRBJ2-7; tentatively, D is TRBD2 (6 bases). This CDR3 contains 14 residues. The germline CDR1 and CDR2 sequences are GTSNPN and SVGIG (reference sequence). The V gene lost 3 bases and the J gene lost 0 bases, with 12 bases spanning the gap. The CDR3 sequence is CAWRFGGSSYEQYF. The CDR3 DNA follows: TGTGCCTGGAGGTTCGGGGGTAGCTCCTACGAGCAGTACTTC.